Sample share makes the clone carrying this T cell receptor beta chain medium-sized (0.01 to 0.1%). The antigen is not known. TCRdb reprocessed the multiplex PCR reads with MiXCR, giving one entry per CDR3 protein. The data show about 15,000 distinct CDR3 sequences, 55% seen once. These data come from a study of breast tumors, draining lymph nodes, adjacent tissues. The study's findings and limits: Findings are consistent with lymph node origin and intratumoral expansion of most tumor T cells. Compared with basal-like, luminal-like tumors shared significantly more repertoire with nontumor tissue.

The CDR3 contains 12 residues. The germline V and J ends were trimmed by 1 base and 5 bases, with 9 bases remaining between them. Germline CDR1 and CDR2: DFQATT and SNEGSKA (reference sequence). V is TRBV20-1 and J is TRBJ2-7; D ambiguous. Material for sequencing was tumor-adjacent breast tissue. The TCR comes from a female donor with breast cancer. Some clones in this sample may be carry-over from other donors' samples. The CDR3 here is CSARGKADEQYF. In DNA form, the CDR3 reads TGCAGTGCTAGAGGAAAAGCTGACGAGCAGTACTTC.